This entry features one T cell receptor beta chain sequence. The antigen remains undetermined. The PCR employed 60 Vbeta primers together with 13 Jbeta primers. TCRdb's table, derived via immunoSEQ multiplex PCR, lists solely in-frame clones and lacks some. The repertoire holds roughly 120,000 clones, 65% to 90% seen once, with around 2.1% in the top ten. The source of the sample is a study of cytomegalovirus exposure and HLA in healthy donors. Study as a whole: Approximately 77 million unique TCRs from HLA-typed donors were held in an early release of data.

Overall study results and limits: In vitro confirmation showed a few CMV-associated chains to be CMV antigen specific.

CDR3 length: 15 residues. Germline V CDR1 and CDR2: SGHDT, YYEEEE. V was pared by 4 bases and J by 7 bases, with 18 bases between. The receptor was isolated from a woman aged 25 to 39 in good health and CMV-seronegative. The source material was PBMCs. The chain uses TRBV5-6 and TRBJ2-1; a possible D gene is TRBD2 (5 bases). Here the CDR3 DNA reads TGTGCCAGCAGCCCATTTTGGGAGCGGTGGAATGAGCAGTTCTTC. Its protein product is CASSPFWERWNEQFF.